Listed below are T cell receptor beta chains from one sample, sequenced in a study of T cell responses to AZD1222 COVID-19 vaccine. Generated by immunoSEQ multiplex PCR, the TCRdb table keeps only in-frame clones and is missing some. The sample lists about 270,000 clones; approximately 94% were seen once. The specimen was peripheral blood, collected 28 days after the second AZD1222 dose. The source of these receptors is an adult who received the AZD1222 COVID-19 vaccine. The CDR3 runs from the conserved cysteine through the conserved F or W. Fields, in order: clone size, D gene, J gene, V gene, CDR3 protein, CDR3 DNA. A D gene is named only where the DNA matches it firmly. Size is omitted from some rows. Given values are once, few, many or a class for expanded clones.

clone_size: once; d_call: TRBD1; j_call: TRBJ1-3; v_call: TRBV27; cdr3_aa: CASSSGTVLSGNTIYF; cdr3_nt: TGTGCCAGCAGTTCGGGGACAGTTCTCTCTGGAAACACCATATATTTT
clone_size: NA; d_call: TRBD1; j_call: TRBJ1-2; v_call: TRBV3-1/TRBV3-2; cdr3_aa: CASSPGQGPNYGYTF; cdr3_nt: TGTGCCAGCAGCCCAGGACAGGGGCCGAACTATGGCTACACCTTC
clone_size: few; d_call: TRBD2; j_call: TRBJ2-3; v_call: TRBV7-3; cdr3_aa: CASSPGLAGRGDTQYF; cdr3_nt: TGTGCCAGCAGCCCGGGACTAGCGGGACGAGGGGATACGCAGTATTTT
clone_size: NA; d_call: TRBD1; j_call: TRBJ2-5; v_call: TRBV2; cdr3_aa: CASAWTGRETQYF; cdr3_nt: TGTGCCAGCGCATGGACAGGGAGAGAGACCCAGTACTTC
clone_size: once; d_call: NA; j_call: TRBJ1-2; v_call: TRBV6-1; cdr3_aa: CASSDHPLGNYGYTF; cdr3_nt: TGTGCCAGCAGTGATCACCCCTTGGGGAACTATGGCTACACCTTC
clone_size: NA; d_call: NA; j_call: TRBJ2-7; v_call: TRBV6-5; cdr3_aa: CASSRPGLLGEQYF; cdr3_nt: TGTGCCAGCAGCCGACCGGGACTCTTGGGGGAGCAGTACTTC
clone_size: NA; d_call: NA; j_call: TRBJ1-5; v_call: TRBV12-3/TRBV12-4; cdr3_aa: CASRGHLLEPQHF; cdr3_nt: TGTGCCAGCAGGGGACACCTTCTGGAGCCCCAGCATTTT
clone_size: NA; d_call: NA; j_call: TRBJ2-1; v_call: TRBV2; cdr3_aa: CASMAGSYNEQFF; cdr3_nt: TGTGCCAGCATGGCCGGTTCCTACAATGAGCAGTTCTTC
clone_size: NA; d_call: TRBD1; j_call: TRBJ2-1; v_call: TRBV5-6; cdr3_aa: CASSFGTGNEQFF; cdr3_nt: TGTGCCAGCAGCTTCGGGACAGGGAATGAGCAGTTCTTC
clone_size: once; d_call: NA; j_call: TRBJ2-7; v_call: TRBV11-2; cdr3_aa: CASSPTGFKSSYEQYF; cdr3_nt: TGTGCCAGCAGCCCAACAGGGTTTAAATCATCCTACGAGCAGTACTTC
clone_size: NA; d_call: TRBD1; j_call: TRBJ1-1; v_call: TRBV6-6; cdr3_aa: CASSYPDRRGTEAFF; cdr3_nt: TGTGCCAGCAGTTACCCGGACAGGAGGGGGACTGAAGCTTTCTTT
clone_size: few; d_call: TRBD2; j_call: TRBJ2-7; v_call: TRBV18; cdr3_aa: CASSASGRDSYEQYF; cdr3_nt: TGTGCCAGCTCAGCTAGCGGGAGGGATTCCTACGAGCAGTACTTC
clone_size: NA; d_call: TRBD1; j_call: TRBJ1-5; v_call: TRBV9; cdr3_aa: CASSRGQATWQPQHF; cdr3_nt: TGTGCCAGCAGCCGAGGACAGGCTACTTGGCAGCCCCAGCATTTT
clone_size: few; d_call: NA; j_call: TRBJ2-7; v_call: TRBV6-4; cdr3_aa: CASSSEGGGYF; cdr3_nt: TGTGCCAGCAGTTCCGAGGGAGGGGGGTACTTC
clone_size: NA; d_call: TRBD1; j_call: TRBJ1-1; v_call: TRBV7-2; cdr3_aa: CASSPRDRGGATEAFF; cdr3_nt: TGTGCCAGCAGCCCCCGGGACAGGGGGGGGGCCACTGAAGCTTTCTTT
clone_size: NA; d_call: NA; j_call: TRBJ1-4; v_call: TRBV5-4; cdr3_aa: CASSSGGRDFEKLFF; cdr3_nt: TGTGCCAGCAGCTCTGGGGGACGAGACTTTGAAAAACTGTTTTTT
clone_size: NA; d_call: NA; j_call: TRBJ1-1; v_call: TRBV6-2/TRBV6-3; cdr3_aa: CASSYGVQGEAFF; cdr3_nt: TGTGCCAGCAGTTACGGGGTGCAGGGTGAAGCTTTCTTT
clone_size: NA; d_call: NA; j_call: TRBJ2-5; v_call: TRBV3-1/TRBV3-2; cdr3_aa: CASSQDGETQYF; cdr3_nt: TGTGCCAGCAGCCAAGATGGGGAGACCCAGTACTTC
clone_size: once; d_call: TRBD2; j_call: TRBJ2-1; v_call: TRBV6-2/TRBV6-3; cdr3_aa: CASSYSLAGGPQYNEQFF; cdr3_nt: TGTGCCAGCAGTTATTCGTTAGCGGGAGGGCCGCAGTACAATGAGCAGTTCTTC
clone_size: NA; d_call: TRBD1; j_call: TRBJ2-1; v_call: TRBV2; cdr3_aa: CASTRTGLGRRSSYNEQFF; cdr3_nt: TGTGCCAGCACTCGGACAGGGTTAGGTCGCCGTAGCTCCTACAATGAGCAGTTCTTC
clone_size: NA; d_call: NA; j_call: TRBJ1-5; v_call: TRBV2; cdr3_aa: CASSESEAQPQHF; cdr3_nt: TGTGCCAGCAGTGAGTCAGAGGCTCAGCCCCAGCATTTT
clone_size: NA; d_call: NA; j_call: TRBJ1-1; v_call: TRBV29-1; cdr3_aa: CSVEEMLPEAFF; cdr3_nt: TGCAGCGTTGAAGAAATGTTACCTGAAGCTTTCTTT
clone_size: few; d_call: NA; j_call: TRBJ2-7; v_call: TRBV7-9; cdr3_aa: CASSLTGKGQYF; cdr3_nt: TGTGCCAGCAGCTTAACTGGTAAAGGGCAGTACTTC
clone_size: NA; d_call: TRBD1; j_call: TRBJ1-2; v_call: TRBV2; cdr3_aa: CASRRPSDRVYGYTF; cdr3_nt: TGTGCCAGCCGACGGCCCAGCGACAGGGTCTATGGCTACACCTTC
clone_size: once; d_call: TRBD1; j_call: TRBJ2-2; v_call: TRBV10-2; cdr3_aa: CASRGDRAQNTGELFF; cdr3_nt: TGCGCCAGCAGAGGAGACAGGGCTCAAAACACCGGGGAGCTGTTTTTT
clone_size: NA; d_call: TRBD1; j_call: TRBJ2-7; v_call: TRBV6-5; cdr3_aa: CASRGGQGAAYEQYF; cdr3_nt: TGTGCCAGCAGGGGGGGACAGGGGGCCGCCTACGAGCAGTACTTC
clone_size: NA; d_call: NA; j_call: TRBJ2-7; v_call: TRBV7-8; cdr3_aa: CASSLVFSVGKNEQYF; cdr3_nt: TGTGCCAGCAGCTTAGTCTTTTCTGTCGGAAAGAACGAGCAGTACTTC
clone_size: NA; d_call: NA; j_call: TRBJ1-6; v_call: TRBV2; cdr3_aa: CASSDRRGSYNSPLHF; cdr3_nt: TGTGCCAGCAGTGATAGGAGGGGTTCCTATAATTCACCCCTCCACTTT
clone_size: few; d_call: TRBD2; j_call: TRBJ2-1; v_call: TRBV11-2; cdr3_aa: CASSHVSGGPNEQFF; cdr3_nt: TGTGCCAGCAGCCACGTTAGCGGGGGCCCCAATGAGCAGTTCTTC
clone_size: NA; d_call: TRBD2; j_call: TRBJ2-7; v_call: TRBV19; cdr3_aa: CASRDSGGTYEQYF; cdr3_nt: TGTGCCAGTAGAGACTCCGGGGGGACCTACGAGCAGTACTTC
clone_size: NA; d_call: NA; j_call: TRBJ2-4; v_call: TRBV2; cdr3_aa: CASQVGGLGNIQYF; cdr3_nt: TGTGCCAGCCAGGTCGGGGGCCTGGGGAACATTCAGTACTTC
clone_size: NA; d_call: TRBD2; j_call: TRBJ2-1; v_call: TRBV5-6; cdr3_aa: CASSFGLAGGHSQFF; cdr3_nt: TGTGCCAGCAGCTTCGGTCTAGCGGGGGGGCATTCGCAGTTCTTC
clone_size: NA; d_call: NA; j_call: TRBJ1-1; v_call: TRBV18; cdr3_aa: CASSRTAGGDTEAFF; cdr3_nt: TGTGCCAGCTCCCGGACAGCCGGAGGGGACACTGAAGCTTTCTTT
clone_size: NA; d_call: NA; j_call: TRBJ1-3; v_call: TRBV7-2; cdr3_aa: CASSLGLTGVFNTIYF; cdr3_nt: TGTGCCAGCAGTCTGGGGCTCACAGGAGTTTTCAACACCATATATTTT
clone_size: NA; d_call: TRBD1; j_call: TRBJ1-1; v_call: TRBV29-1; cdr3_aa: CSCTGGLNTEAFF; cdr3_nt: TGCAGTTGTACAGGGGGCTTGAACACTGAAGCTTTCTTT
clone_size: NA; d_call: TRBD2; j_call: TRBJ2-3; v_call: TRBV6-1; cdr3_aa: CASSEGTSGSLNTQYF; cdr3_nt: TGTGCCAGCAGTGAAGGGACTAGCGGGAGTCTGAATACGCAGTATTTT
clone_size: NA; d_call: TRBD1; j_call: TRBJ2-7; v_call: TRBV27; cdr3_aa: CASSSVDRLEQYF; cdr3_nt: TGTGCCAGCAGTTCCGTGGACAGGCTCGAGCAGTACTTC
clone_size: once; d_call: TRBD1; j_call: TRBJ1-1; v_call: TRBV19; cdr3_aa: CASKTGGTEAFF; cdr3_nt: TGTGCCAGTAAGACAGGGGGCACTGAAGCTTTCTTT
clone_size: once; d_call: NA; j_call: TRBJ1-3; v_call: TRBV6-5; cdr3_aa: CASIEGVGNTIYF; cdr3_nt: TGTGCCAGCATCGAGGGCGTGGGAAACACCATATATTTT
clone_size: NA; d_call: TRBD1; j_call: TRBJ1-1; v_call: TRBV28; cdr3_aa: CASSFPSGGTEAFF; cdr3_nt: TGTGCCAGCAGTTTCCCGTCAGGGGGAACTGAAGCTTTCTTT
clone_size: NA; d_call: TRBD1; j_call: TRBJ2-7; v_call: TRBV9; cdr3_aa: CASSPHIRTGGAAEQYF; cdr3_nt: TGTGCCAGCAGCCCCCATATCAGGACAGGGGGCGCGGCGGAGCAGTACTTC
clone_size: NA; d_call: NA; j_call: TRBJ1-3; v_call: TRBV4-2; cdr3_aa: CASSHGLGRGKRNTIYF; cdr3_nt: TGTGCCAGCAGCCACGGACTGGGCAGGGGAAAGCGAAACACCATATATTTT
clone_size: NA; d_call: NA; j_call: TRBJ2-3; v_call: TRBV7-8; cdr3_aa: CASSLGGTDTQYF; cdr3_nt: TGTGCCAGCAGCTTAGGCGGCACAGATACGCAGTATTTT
clone_size: NA; d_call: NA; j_call: TRBJ2-1; v_call: TRBV5-4; cdr3_aa: CASSPGGSVQNEQFF; cdr3_nt: TGTGCCAGCAGCCCCGGGGGTAGTGTCCAGAATGAGCAGTTCTTC
clone_size: NA; d_call: TRBD2; j_call: TRBJ2-3; v_call: TRBV6-4; cdr3_aa: CASSVGLAGTTDTQYF; cdr3_nt: TGTGCCAGCAGTGTCGGACTAGCGGGGACCACAGATACGCAGTATTTT
clone_size: NA; d_call: TRBD1; j_call: TRBJ1-1; v_call: TRBV3-1/TRBV3-2; cdr3_aa: CASSLTGSYEAFF; cdr3_nt: TGTGCCAGCAGCCTGACAGGGTCTTATGAAGCTTTCTTT
clone_size: NA; d_call: NA; j_call: TRBJ2-1; v_call: TRBV5-4; cdr3_aa: CASSLTNNYNEQFF; cdr3_nt: TGTGCCAGCAGCTTGACAAATAACTACAATGAGCAGTTCTTC
clone_size: NA; d_call: NA; j_call: TRBJ1-5; v_call: TRBV28; cdr3_aa: CASSLRSSSQHF; cdr3_nt: TGTGCCAGCAGTTTACGTAGCAGTTCCCAGCATTTT
clone_size: NA; d_call: TRBD2; j_call: TRBJ2-1; v_call: TRBV2; cdr3_aa: CASSELIAGTEQFF; cdr3_nt: TGTGCCAGCAGTGAATTAATAGCGGGAACTGAGCAGTTCTTC
clone_size: once; d_call: NA; j_call: TRBJ1-2; v_call: TRBV12-3/TRBV12-4; cdr3_aa: CASSLQGTRGYTF; cdr3_nt: TGTGCCAGCAGTTTACAGGGGACCCGGGGCTACACCTTC
clone_size: NA; d_call: TRBD1; j_call: TRBJ2-7; v_call: TRBV7-9; cdr3_aa: CASSHRGIGDSYEQYF; cdr3_nt: TGTGCCAGCAGCCACAGGGGGATTGGGGACTCCTACGAGCAGTACTTC
clone_size: NA; d_call: TRBD1; j_call: TRBJ1-2; v_call: TRBV10-3; cdr3_aa: CAISGPGGEGYTF; cdr3_nt: TGTGCCATCAGTGGACCAGGGGGAGAAGGCTACACCTTC
clone_size: NA; d_call: NA; j_call: TRBJ1-1; v_call: TRBV6-5; cdr3_aa: CASSYSKRGNTEAFF; cdr3_nt: TGTGCCAGCAGTTACTCGAAACGGGGGAACACTGAAGCTTTCTTT
clone_size: NA; d_call: NA; j_call: TRBJ1-5; v_call: TRBV25-1; cdr3_aa: CASRKYGRERQPQHF; cdr3_nt: TGTGCCAGCAGAAAATATGGCAGGGAAAGGCAGCCCCAGCATTTT
clone_size: NA; d_call: NA; j_call: TRBJ2-2; v_call: TRBV25-1; cdr3_aa: CASGHSPSGELFF; cdr3_nt: TGTGCCAGCGGCCACTCCCCCTCCGGGGAGCTGTTTTTT
clone_size: NA; d_call: NA; j_call: TRBJ1-5; v_call: TRBV30; cdr3_aa: CAWSQDSSNQPQHF; cdr3_nt: TGTGCCTGGAGTCAAGACAGTAGCAATCAGCCCCAGCATTTT
clone_size: NA; d_call: TRBD1; j_call: TRBJ1-6; v_call: TRBV4-2; cdr3_aa: CASSPNPGQGYSPLHF; cdr3_nt: TGTGCCAGCAGCCCTAACCCCGGACAGGGGTATTCACCCCTCCACTTT